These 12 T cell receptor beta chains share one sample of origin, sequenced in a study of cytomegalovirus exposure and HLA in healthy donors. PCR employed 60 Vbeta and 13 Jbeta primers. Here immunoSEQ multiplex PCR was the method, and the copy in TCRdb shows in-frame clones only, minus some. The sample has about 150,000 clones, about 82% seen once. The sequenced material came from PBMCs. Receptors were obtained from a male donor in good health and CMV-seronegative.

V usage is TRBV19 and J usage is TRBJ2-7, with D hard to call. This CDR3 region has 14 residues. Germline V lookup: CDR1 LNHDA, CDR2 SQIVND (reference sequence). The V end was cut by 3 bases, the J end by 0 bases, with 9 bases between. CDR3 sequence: CASSMVGSSYEQYF. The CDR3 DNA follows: TGTGCCAGTAGTATGGTTGGCAGCTCCTACGAGCAGTACTTC.

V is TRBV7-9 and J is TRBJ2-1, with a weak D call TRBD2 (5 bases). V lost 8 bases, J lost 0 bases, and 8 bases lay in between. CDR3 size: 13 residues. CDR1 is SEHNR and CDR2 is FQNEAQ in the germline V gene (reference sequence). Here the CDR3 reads CASGSISYNEQFF. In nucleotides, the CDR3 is TGTGCCAGCGGGAGCATCTCCTACAATGAGCAGTTCTTC.

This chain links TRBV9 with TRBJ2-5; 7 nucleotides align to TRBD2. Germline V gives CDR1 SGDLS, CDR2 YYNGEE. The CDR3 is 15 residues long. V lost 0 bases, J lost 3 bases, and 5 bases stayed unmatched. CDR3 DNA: TGTGCCAGCAGCGTAGGGGGCGGGGGAGAAGAGACCCAGTACTTC. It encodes CASSVGGGGEETQYF.

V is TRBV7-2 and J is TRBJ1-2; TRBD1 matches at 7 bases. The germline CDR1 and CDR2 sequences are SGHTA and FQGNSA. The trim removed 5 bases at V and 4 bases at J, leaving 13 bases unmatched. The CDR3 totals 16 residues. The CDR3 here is CASSPYGDRVGYGYTF. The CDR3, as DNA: TGTGCCAGCAGCCCCTACGGAGACAGGGTTGGCTATGGCTACACCTTC.

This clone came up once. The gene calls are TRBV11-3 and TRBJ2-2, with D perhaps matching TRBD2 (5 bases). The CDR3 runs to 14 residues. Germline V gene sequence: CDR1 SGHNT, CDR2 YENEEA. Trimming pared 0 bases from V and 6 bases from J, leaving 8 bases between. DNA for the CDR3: TGTGCCAGCAGCTTAGATCCCGGGGCCGGGGAGCTGTTTTTT. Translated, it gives CASSLDPGAGELFF.

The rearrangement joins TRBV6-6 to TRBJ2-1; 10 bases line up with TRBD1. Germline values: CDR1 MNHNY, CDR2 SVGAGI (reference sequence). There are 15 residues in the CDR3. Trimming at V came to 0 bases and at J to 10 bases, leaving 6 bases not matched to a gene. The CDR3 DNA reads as TGTGCCAGCAGTTACTCCGGGACAGGGGCTCGCGAGCAGTTCTTC. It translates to CASSYSGTGAREQFF.

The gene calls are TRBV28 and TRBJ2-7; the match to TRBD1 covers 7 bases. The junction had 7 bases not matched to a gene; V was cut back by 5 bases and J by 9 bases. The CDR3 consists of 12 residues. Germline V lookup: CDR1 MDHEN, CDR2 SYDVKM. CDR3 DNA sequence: TGTGCCAGCAGTGGCTACAGGGGCGGGCAGTACTTC. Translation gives CASSGYRGGQYF.

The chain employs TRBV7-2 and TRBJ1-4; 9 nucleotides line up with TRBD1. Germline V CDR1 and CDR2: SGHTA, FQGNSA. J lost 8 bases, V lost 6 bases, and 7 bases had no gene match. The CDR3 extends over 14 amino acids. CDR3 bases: TGTGCCAGCAGACCTACAGGGGGCAGAGAAAAACTGTTTTTT. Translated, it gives CASRPTGGREKLFF.

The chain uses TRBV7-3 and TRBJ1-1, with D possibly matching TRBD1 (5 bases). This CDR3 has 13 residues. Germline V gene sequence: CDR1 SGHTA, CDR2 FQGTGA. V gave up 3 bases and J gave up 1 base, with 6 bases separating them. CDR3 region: CASSFGGNTEAFF. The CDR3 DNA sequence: TGTGCCAGCAGCTTCGGGGGGAACACTGAAGCTTTCTTT.

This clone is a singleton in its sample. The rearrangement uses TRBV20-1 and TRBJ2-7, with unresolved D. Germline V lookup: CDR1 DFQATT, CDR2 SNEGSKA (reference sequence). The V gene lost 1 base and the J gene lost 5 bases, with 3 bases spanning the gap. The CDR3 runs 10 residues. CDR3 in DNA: TGCAGTGCTAGAGCGGACGAGCAGTACTTC. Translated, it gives CSARADEQYF.

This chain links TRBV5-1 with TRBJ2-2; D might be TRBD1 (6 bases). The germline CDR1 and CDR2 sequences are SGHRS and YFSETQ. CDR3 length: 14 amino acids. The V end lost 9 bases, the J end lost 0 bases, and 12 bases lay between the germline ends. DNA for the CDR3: TGCGCCAACAGAAGGACAGCGAACACCGGGGAGCTGTTTTTT. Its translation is CANRRTANTGELFF.

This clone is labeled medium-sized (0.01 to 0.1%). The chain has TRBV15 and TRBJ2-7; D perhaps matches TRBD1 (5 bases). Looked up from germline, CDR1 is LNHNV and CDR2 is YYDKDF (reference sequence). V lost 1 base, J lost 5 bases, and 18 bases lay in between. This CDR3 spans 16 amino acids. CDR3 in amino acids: CATSRGQGDGVDEQYF. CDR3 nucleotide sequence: TGTGCCACCAGCAGAGGGCAAGGGGATGGGGTCGACGAGCAGTACTTC.